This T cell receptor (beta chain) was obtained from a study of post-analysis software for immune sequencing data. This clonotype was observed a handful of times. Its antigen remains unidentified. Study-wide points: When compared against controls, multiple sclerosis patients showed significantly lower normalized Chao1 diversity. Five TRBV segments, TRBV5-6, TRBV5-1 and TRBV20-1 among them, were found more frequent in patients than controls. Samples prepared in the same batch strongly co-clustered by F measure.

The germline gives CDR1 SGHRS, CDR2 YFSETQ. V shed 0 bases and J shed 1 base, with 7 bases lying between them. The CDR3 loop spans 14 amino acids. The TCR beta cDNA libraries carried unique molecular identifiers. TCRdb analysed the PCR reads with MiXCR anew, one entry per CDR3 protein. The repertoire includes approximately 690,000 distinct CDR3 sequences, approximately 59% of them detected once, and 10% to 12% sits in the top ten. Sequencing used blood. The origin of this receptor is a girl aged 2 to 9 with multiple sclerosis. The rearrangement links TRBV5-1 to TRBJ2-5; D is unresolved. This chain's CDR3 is CASSLGQVQETQYF. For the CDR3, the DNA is TGCGCCAGCAGCTTGGGGCAGGTCCAAGAGACCCAGTACTTC.